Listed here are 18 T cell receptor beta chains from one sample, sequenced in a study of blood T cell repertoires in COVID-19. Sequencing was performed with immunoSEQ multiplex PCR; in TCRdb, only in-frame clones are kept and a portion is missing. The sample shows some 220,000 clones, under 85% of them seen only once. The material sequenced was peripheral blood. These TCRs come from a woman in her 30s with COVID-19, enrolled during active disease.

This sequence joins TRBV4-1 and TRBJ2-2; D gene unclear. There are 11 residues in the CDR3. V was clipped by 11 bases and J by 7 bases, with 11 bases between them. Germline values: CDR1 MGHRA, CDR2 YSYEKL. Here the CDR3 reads CAGPLCGELFF. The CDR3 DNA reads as TGCGCCGGGCCGCTCTGCGGGGAGCTGTTTTTT.

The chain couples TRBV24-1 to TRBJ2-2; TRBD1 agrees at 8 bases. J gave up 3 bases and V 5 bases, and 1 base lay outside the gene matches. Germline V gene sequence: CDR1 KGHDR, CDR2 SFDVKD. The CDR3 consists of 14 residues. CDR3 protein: CATSVTGDTGELFF. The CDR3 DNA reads TGTGCCACCAGTGTGACAGGGGACACCGGGGAGCTGTTTTTT.

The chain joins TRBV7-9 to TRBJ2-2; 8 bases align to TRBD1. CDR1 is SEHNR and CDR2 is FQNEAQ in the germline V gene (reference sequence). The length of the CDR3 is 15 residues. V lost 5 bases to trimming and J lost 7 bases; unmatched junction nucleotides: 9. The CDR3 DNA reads TGTGCCAGCAGCCCTTTGACAGGGGAAAACGGGGAGCTGTTTTTT. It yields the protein CASSPLTGENGELFF.

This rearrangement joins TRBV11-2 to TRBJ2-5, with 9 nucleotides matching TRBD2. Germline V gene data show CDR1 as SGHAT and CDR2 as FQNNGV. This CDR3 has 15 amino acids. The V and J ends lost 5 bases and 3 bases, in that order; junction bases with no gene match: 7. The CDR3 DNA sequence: TGTGCCAGCAGCGCCGTTAGCGGGGGAGAAGAGACCCAGTACTTC. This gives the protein CASSAVSGGEETQYF. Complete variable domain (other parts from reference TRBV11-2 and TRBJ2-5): EAGVAQSPRYKIIEKRQSVAFWCNPISGHATLYWYQQILGQGPKLLIQFQNNGVVDDSQLPKDRFSAERLKGVDSTLKIQPAKLEDSAVYLCASSAVSGGEETQYFGPGTRLLVL.

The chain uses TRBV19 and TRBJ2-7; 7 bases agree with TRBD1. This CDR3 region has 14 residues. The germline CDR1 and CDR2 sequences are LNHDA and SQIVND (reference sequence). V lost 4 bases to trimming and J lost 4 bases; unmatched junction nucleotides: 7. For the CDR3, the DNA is TGTGCCAGTAGTAGAGAGGGGGCTGGGTACGAGCAGTACTTC. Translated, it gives CASSREGAGYEQYF.

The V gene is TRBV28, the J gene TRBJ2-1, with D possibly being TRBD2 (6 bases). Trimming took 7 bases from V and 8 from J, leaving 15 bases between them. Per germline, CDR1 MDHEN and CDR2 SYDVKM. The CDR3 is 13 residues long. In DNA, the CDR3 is TGTGCCAGCAATCGTGCGGGGTCCGATGAGCAGTTCTTC. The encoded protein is CASNRAGSDEQFF.

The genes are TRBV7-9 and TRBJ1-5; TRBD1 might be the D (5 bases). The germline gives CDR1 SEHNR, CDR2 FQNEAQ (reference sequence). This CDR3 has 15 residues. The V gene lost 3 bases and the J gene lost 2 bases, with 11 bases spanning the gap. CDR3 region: CASSFSREGNQPQHF. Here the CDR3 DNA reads TGTGCCAGCAGCTTTAGCAGGGAGGGCAATCAGCCCCAGCATTTT.

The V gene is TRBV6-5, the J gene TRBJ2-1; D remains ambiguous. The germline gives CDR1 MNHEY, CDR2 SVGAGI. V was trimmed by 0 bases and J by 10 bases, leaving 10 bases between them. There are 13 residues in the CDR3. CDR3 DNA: TGTGCCAGCAGTTACTCGCGGCACCTCGAGCAGTTCTTC. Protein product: CASSYSRHLEQFF.

This CDR3 is CASMVRSGAPNEQFF. Here the CDR3 DNA reads TGTGCCAGTATGGTCCGGTCGGGAGCTCCCAATGAGCAGTTCTTC. V gene TRBV19 combines with J gene TRBJ2-1; possible D gene TRBD2, 6 bases. Germline CDR1 reads LNHDA; CDR2 reads SQIVND (reference sequence). The germline V and J ends were trimmed by 7 bases and 6 bases, with 19 bases remaining between them. This CDR3 region has 15 residues.

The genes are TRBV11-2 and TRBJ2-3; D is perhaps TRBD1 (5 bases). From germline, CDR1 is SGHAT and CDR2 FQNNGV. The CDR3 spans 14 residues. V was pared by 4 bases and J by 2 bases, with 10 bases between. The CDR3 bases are TGTGCCAGCAGCTCTATCAGGGTCACAGATACGCAGTATTTT. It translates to CASSSIRVTDTQYF.

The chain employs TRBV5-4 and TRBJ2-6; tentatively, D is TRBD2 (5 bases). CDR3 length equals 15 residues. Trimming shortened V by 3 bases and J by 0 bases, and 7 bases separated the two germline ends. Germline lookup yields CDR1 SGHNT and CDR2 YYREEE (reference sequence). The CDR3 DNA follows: TGTGCCAGCAGCTACGGACTCTCTGGGGCCAACGTCCTGACTTTC. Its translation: CASSYGLSGANVLTF. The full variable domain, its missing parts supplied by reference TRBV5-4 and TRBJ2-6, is ETGVTQSPTHLIKTRGQQVTLRCSSQSGHNTVSWYQQALGQGPQFIFQYYREEENGRGNFPPRFSGLQFPNYSSELNVNALELDDSALYLCASSYGLSGANVLTFGAGSRLTVL.

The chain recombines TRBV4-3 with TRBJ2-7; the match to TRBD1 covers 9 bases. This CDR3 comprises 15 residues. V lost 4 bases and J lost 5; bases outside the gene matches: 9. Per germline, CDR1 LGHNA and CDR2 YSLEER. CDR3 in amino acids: CASSPMGTGSDEQYF. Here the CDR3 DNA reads TGCGCCAGCAGCCCTATGGGGACAGGGAGCGACGAGCAGTACTTC.

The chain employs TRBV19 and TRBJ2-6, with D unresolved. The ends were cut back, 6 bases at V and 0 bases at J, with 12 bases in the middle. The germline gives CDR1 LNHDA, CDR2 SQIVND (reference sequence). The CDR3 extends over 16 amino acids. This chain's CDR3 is CASSSLSTSGANVLTF. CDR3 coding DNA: TGTGCCAGTAGCTCACTGTCAACCTCTGGGGCCAACGTCCTGACTTTC.

Here the CDR3 reads CATSVGGEQGLLYNEQFF. Here the CDR3 DNA reads TGTGCCACCAGTGTGGGAGGGGAACAGGGTCTATTATACAATGAGCAGTTCTTC. This chain connects TRBV15 to TRBJ2-1; maybe TRBD2 (7 bases). The germline V gene has CDR1 LNHNV and CDR2 YYDKDF (reference sequence). V shed 6 bases and J shed 4 bases, with 25 bases lying between them. The CDR3 consists of 18 residues.

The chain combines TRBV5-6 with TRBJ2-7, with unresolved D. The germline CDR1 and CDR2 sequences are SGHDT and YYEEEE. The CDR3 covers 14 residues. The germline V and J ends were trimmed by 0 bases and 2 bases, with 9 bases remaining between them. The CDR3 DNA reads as TGTGCCAGCAGCTTGGACGGTGTTCCCTACGAGCAGTACTTC. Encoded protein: CASSLDGVPYEQYF.

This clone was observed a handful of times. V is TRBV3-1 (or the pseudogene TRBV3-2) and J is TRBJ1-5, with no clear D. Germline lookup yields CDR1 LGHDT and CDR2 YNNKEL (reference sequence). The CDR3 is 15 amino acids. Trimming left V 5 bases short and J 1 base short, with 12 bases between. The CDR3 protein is CASSYGLTSNQPQHF. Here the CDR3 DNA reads TGTGCCAGCAGCTATGGACTGACAAGCAATCAGCCCCAGCATTTT.

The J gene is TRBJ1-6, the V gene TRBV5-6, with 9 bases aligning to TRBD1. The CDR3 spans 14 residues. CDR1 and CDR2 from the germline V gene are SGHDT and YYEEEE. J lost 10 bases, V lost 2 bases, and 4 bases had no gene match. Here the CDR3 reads CASSLPDRGSPLHF. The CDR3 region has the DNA TGTGCCAGCAGCTTACCCGACAGGGGGTCACCCCTCCACTTT.

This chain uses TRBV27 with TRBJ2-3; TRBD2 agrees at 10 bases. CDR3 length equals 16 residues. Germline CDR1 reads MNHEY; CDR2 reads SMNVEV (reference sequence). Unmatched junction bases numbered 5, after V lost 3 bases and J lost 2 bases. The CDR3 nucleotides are TGTGCCAGCAGTTTCGCTAGCGGGAGATTCACAGATACGCAGTATTTT. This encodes CASSFASGRFTDTQYF.